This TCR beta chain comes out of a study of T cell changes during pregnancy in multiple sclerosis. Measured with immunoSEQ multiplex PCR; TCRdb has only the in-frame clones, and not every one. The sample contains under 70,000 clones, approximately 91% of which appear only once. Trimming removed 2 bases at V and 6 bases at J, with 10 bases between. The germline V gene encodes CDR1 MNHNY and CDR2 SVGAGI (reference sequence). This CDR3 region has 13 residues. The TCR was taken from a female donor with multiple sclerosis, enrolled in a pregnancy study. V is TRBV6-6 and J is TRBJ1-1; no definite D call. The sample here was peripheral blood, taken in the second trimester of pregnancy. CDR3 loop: CASSYLEWAEAFF. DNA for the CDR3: TGTGCCAGCAGTTACCTGGAGTGGGCTGAAGCTTTCTTT.